The clone carrying this TCR beta chain was recorded at least ten times. This sample is drawn from a study of T cells after yellow fever vaccination. The germline gives CDR1 LGHNA, CDR2 YNFKEQ. Between the trimmed V and J ends, which lost 3 bases and 6 bases, there was a span of 5 bases. The CDR3 contains 11 residues. A single record per CDR3 protein comes from TCRdb applying MiXCR to the 5' RACE reads. The sample carries approximately 580,000 distinct CDR3 sequences, around 17% recorded once. The V and J genes are TRBV4-2 and TRBJ1-1; TRBD1 might be the D (5 bases). This receptor was identified in a man aged 18-30 years who received the YFV17D yellow fever vaccine. The source was PBMCs, collected about 5 days after the first yellow fever vaccination. CDR3 region: CASSQGAEAFF. CDR3 nucleotide sequence: TGTGCCAGCAGCCAGGGGGCTGAAGCTTTCTTT.